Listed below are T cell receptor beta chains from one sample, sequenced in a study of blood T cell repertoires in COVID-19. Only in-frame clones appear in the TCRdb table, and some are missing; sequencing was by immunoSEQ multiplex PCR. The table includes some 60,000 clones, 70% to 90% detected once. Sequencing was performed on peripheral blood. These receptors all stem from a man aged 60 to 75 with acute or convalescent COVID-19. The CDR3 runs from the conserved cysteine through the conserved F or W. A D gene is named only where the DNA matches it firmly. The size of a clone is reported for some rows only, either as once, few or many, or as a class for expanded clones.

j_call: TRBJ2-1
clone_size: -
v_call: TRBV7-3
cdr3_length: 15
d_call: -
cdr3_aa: CASSLSSASYNEQFF
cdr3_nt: TGTGCCAGCAGCTTAAGTAGCGCGTCCTACAATGAGCAGTTCTTC

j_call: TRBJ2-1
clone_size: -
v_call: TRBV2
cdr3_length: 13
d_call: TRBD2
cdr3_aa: CASSGTSGTMQFF
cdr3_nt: TGTGCCAGCAGTGGGACTAGCGGGACAATGCAGTTCTTC

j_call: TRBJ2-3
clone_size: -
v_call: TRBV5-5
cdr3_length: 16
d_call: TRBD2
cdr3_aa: CASSLGRTSGLDTQYF
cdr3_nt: TGTGCCAGCAGCTTGGGAAGGACTAGCGGGCTGGATACGCAGTATTTT

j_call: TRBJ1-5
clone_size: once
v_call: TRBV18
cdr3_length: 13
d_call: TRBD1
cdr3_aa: CASAAGGPQPQHF
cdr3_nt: TGTGCCAGCGCGGCAGGGGGGCCTCAGCCCCAGCATTTT

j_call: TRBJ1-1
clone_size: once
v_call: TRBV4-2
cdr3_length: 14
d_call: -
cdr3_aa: CASRPGGAYTEAFF
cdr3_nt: TGTGCCAGCAGACCGGGGGGGGCGTACACTGAAGCTTTCTTT

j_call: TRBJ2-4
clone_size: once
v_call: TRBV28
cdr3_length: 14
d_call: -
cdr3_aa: CASSSTVAKNIQYF
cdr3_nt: TGTGCCAGCAGTTCGACAGTAGCCAAAAACATTCAGTACTTC

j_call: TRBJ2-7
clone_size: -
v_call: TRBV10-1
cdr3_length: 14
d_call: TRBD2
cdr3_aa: CASSDGGSSYEQYF
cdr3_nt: TGCGCCAGCAGTGACGGCGGGAGCTCCTACGAGCAGTACTTC

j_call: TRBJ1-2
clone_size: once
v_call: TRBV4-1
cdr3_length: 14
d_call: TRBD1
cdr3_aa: CASRPRQGVEGYTF
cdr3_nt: TGCGCCAGCAGGCCCCGACAGGGGGTGGAGGGCTACACCTTC

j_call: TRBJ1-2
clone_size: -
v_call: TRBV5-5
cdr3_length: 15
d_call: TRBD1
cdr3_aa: CASSLAPGQIYGYTF
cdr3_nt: TGTGCCAGCAGCTTGGCCCCGGGACAGATATATGGCTACACCTTC

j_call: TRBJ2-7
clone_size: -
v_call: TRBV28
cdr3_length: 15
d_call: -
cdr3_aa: CASSLLDRGADEQYF
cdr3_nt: TGTGCCAGCAGTTTACTGGACAGAGGGGCCGACGAGCAGTACTTC

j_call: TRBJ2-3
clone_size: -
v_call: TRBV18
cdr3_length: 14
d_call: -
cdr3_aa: CASAGGLGTDTQYF
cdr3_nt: TGTGCCAGCGCCGGTGGGCTTGGCACAGATACGCAGTATTTT

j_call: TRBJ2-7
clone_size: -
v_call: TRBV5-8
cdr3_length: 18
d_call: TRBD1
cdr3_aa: CASSPLPLDRGGLYEQYF
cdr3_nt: TGTGCCAGCAGCCCTCTACCGTTGGACAGGGGTGGTCTCTACGAGCAGTACTTC

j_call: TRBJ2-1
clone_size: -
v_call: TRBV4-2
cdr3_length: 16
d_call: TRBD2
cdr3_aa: CASSQVRASGSNEQFF
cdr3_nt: TGTGCCAGCAGCCAAGTACGGGCTAGCGGGAGCAATGAGCAGTTCTTC

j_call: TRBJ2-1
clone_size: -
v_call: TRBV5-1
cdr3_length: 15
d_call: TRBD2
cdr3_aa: CASSRGLAGYNEQFF
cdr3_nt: TGCGCCAGCAGCCGGGGACTAGCGGGTTACAATGAGCAGTTCTTC

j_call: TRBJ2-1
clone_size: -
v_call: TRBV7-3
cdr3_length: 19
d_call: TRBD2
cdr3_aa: CASSNFVLRPGGRGGEQFF
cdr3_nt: TGTGCCAGCAGCAATTTTGTCCTCCGACCGGGAGGGCGGGGAGGTGAGCAGTTCTTC

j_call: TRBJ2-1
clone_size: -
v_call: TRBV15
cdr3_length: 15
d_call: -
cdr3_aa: CATSRDPPSYNEQFF
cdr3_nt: TGTGCCACCAGCAGAGACCCCCCTAGCTACAATGAGCAGTTCTTC

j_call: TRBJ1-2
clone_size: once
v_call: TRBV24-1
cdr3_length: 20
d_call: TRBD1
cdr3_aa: CATSDPTGTGTGVGYYGYTF
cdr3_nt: TGTGCCACCAGTGATCCGACCGGGACAGGGACGGGTGTGGGGTATTATGGCTACACCTTC

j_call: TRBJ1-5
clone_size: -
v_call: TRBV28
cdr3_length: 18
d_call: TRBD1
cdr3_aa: CASRPNTWTGESNQPQHF
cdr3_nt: TGTGCCAGCAGACCCAACACGTGGACAGGGGAAAGCAATCAGCCCCAGCATTTT

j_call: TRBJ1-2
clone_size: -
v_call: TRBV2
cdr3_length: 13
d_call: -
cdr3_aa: CASIPQGIYGYTF
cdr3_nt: TGTGCCAGCATCCCCCAGGGGATCTATGGCTACACCTTC

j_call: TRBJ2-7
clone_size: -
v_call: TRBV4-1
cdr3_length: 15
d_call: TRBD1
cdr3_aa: CASSHGGTGSNEQYF
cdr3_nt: TGCGCCAGCAGCCATGGGGGGACAGGGTCAAACGAGCAGTACTTC

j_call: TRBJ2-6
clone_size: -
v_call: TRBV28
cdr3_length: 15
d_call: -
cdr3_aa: CASSKATGGANVLTF
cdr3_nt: TGTGCCAGCAGCAAAGCCACGGGAGGGGCCAACGTCCTGACTTTC

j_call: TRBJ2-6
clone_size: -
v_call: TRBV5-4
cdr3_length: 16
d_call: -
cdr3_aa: CASSPVTISGANVLTF
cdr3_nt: TGTGCCAGCAGCCCGGTGACAATTTCTGGGGCCAACGTCCTGACTTTC

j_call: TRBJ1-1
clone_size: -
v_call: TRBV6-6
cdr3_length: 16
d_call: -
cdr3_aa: CASSPPRTAMNTEAFF
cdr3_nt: TGTGCCAGCAGTCCCCCCCGGACAGCGATGAACACTGAAGCTTTCTTT

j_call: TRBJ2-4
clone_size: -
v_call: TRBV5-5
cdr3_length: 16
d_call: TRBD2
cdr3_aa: CASSHTSGNWGNIQYF
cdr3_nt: TGTGCCAGCAGCCACACTAGCGGGAACTGGGGAAACATTCAGTACTTC

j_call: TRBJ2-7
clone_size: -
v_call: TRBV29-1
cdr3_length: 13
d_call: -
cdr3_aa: CSAARDLPYEQYF
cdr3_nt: TGCAGCGCAGCCCGGGACTTGCCCTACGAGCAGTACTTC

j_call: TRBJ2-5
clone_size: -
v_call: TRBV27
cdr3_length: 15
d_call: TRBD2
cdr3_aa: CASSLRGLAGETQYF
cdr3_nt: TGTGCCAGCAGTTTAAGGGGACTAGCGGGAGAGACCCAGTACTTC

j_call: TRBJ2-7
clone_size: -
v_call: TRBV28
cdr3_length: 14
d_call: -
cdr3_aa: CASPRVGGWNEQYF
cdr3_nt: TGTGCCAGCCCCCGGGTGGGGGGTTGGAACGAGCAGTACTTC

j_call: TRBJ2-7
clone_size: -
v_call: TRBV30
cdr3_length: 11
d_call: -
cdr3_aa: CAWSFGGEQYF
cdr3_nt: TGTGCCTGGAGCTTCGGCGGCGAGCAGTACTTC

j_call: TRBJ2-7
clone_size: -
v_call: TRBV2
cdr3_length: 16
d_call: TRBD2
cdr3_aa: CASTRLAGGTSYEQYF
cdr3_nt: TGTGCCAGCACCCGACTAGCGGGAGGGACTTCCTACGAGCAGTACTTC

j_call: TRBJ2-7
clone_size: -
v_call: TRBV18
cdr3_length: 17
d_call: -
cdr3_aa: CASSQSQPAGELNEQYF
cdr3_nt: TGTGCCAGCTCACAGAGCCAACCAGCGGGTGAATTGAACGAGCAGTACTTC

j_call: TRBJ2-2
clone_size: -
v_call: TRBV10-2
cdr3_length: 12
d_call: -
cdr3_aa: CASSWQTGELFF
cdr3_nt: TGCGCCAGCAGCTGGCAAACCGGGGAGCTGTTTTTT

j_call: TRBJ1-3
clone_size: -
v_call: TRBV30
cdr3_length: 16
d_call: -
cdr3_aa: CAWSVMGAGSGNTIYF
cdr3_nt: TGTGCCTGGAGTGTAATGGGAGCCGGGTCTGGAAACACCATATATTTT

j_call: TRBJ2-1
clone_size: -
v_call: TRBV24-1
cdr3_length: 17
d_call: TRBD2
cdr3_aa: CATSGRLAGGYYNEQFF
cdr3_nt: TGTGCCACCTCGGGGCGCCTAGCGGGAGGGTATTACAATGAGCAGTTCTTC

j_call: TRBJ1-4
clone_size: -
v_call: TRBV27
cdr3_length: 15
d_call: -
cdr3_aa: CASSKNRATNEKLFF
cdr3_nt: TGTGCCAGCAGTAAGAACAGGGCCACTAATGAAAAACTGTTTTTT

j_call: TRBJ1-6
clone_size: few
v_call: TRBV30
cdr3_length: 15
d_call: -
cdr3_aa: CAWSVRGGGNSPLHF
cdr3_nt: TGTGCCTGGAGTGTGAGGGGGGGAGGGAATTCACCCCTCCACTTT

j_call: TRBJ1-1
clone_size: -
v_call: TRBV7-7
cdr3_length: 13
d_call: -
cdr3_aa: CASSRQMNTEAFF
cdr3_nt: TGTGCCAGCAGCCGTCAGATGAACACTGAAGCTTTCTTT

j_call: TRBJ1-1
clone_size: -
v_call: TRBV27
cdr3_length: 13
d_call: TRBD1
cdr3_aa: CASSLRRGFEAFF
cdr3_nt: TGTGCCAGCAGCCTTCGCAGGGGGTTTGAAGCTTTCTTT

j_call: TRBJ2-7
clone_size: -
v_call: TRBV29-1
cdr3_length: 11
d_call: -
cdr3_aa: CSAGRVGEQYF
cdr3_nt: TGCAGCGCTGGGCGGGTGGGGGAGCAGTACTTC

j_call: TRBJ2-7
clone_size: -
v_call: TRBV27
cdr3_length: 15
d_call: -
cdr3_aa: CASSLSRQGPGSRYF
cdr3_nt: TGTGCCAGCAGTTTATCGAGGCAGGGGCCGGGGTCCCGGTACTTC

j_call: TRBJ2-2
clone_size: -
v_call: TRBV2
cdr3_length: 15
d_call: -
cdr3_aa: CASSPLEGGTGELFF
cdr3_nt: TGTGCCAGCAGTCCACTCGAAGGGGGTACCGGGGAGCTGTTTTTT

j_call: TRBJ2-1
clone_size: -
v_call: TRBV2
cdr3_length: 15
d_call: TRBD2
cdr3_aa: CASSPGLAGGNEQFF
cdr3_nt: TGTGCCAGCAGCCCGGGACTAGCGGGAGGCAATGAGCAGTTCTTC

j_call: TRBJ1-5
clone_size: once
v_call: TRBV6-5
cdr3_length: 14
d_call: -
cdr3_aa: CASRTTVNNQPQHF
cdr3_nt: TGTGCCAGCAGGACGACAGTGAACAATCAGCCCCAGCATTTT

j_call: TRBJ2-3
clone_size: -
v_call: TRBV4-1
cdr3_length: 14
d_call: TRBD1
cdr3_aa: CASSQGDSWDTQYF
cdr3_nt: TGCGCCAGCAGCCAGGGGGACAGCTGGGATACGCAGTATTTT

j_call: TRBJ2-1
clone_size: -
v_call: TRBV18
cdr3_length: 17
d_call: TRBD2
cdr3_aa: CASSPPASGFLNNEQFF
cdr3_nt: TGTGCCAGCTCACCACCGGCTAGCGGGTTTCTCAACAATGAGCAGTTCTTC

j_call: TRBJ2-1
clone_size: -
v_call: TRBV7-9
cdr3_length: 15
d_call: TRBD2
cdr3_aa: CASTRLAGGGNEQFF
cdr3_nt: TGTGCCAGCACCCGACTAGCGGGAGGTGGTAATGAGCAGTTCTTC

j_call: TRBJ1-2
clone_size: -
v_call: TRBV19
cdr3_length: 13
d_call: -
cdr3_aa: CASSIGLLYGYTF
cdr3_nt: TGTGCCAGTAGTATTGGCCTCTTATATGGCTACACCTTC

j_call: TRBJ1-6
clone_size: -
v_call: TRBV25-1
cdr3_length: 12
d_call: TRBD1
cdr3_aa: CASSTGVSLLHF
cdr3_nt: TGTGCCAGCAGTACAGGGGTTTCTCTCCTCCACTTT

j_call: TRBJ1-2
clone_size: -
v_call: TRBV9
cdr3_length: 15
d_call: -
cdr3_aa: CASTRQSGGNYGYTF
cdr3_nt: TGTGCCAGCACCCGGCAATCGGGCGGGAACTATGGCTACACCTTC

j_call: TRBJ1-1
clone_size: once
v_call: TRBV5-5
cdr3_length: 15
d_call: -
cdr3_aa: CASTAGRGRGTEAFF
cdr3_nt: TGTGCCAGCACCGCCGGCCGGGGAAGAGGCACTGAAGCTTTCTTT

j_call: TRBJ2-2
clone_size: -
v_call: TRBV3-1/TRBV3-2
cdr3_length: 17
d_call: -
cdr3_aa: CASSPLVGGQGTGELFF
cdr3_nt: TGTGCCAGCAGTCCCCTAGTGGGGGGGCAAGGCACCGGGGAGCTGTTTTTT

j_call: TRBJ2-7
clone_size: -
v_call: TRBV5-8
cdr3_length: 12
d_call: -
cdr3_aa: CASSLRGYEQYF
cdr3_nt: TGTGCCAGCAGCTTGCGAGGGTACGAGCAGTACTTC

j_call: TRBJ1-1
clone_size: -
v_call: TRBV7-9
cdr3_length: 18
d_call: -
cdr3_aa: CASSLAEGLARPGAEAFF
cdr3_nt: TGTGCCAGCAGCTTAGCGGAAGGCTTAGCTCGACCTGGCGCTGAAGCTTTCTTT

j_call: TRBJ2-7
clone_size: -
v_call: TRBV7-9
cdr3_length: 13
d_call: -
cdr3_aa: CASSSAGAYEQYF
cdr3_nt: TGTGCCAGCAGTTCTGCCGGGGCCTACGAGCAGTACTTC

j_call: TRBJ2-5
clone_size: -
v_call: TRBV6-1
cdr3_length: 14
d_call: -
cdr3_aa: CASSERDTQETQYF
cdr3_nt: TGTGCCAGCAGTGAAAGGGACACGCAAGAGACCCAGTACTTC